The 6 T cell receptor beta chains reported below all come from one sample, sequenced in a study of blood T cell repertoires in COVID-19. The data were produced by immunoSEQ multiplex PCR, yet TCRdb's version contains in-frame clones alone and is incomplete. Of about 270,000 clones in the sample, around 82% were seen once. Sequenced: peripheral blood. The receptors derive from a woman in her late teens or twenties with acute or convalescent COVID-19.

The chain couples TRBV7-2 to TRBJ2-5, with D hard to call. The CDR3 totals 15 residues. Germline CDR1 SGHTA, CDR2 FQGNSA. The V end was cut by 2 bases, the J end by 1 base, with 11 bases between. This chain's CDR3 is CASSLRLASQETQYF. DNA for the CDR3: TGTGCCAGCAGCTTACGACTGGCCTCCCAAGAGACCCAGTACTTC.

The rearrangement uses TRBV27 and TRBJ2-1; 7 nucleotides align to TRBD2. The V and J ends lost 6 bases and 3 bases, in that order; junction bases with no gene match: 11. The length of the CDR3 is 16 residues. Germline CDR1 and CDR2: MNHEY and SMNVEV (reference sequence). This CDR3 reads CASSPILADLYNEQFF. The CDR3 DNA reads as TGTGCCAGCAGCCCGATCCTAGCGGACCTCTACAATGAGCAGTTCTTC.

The CDR3 sequence is CASSLFPRGRNNSPLHF. As DNA, the CDR3 is TGTGCCAGCAGCTTGTTCCCCAGGGGGAGAAATAATTCACCCCTCCACTTT. The genes are TRBV5-5 and TRBJ1-6; 7 bases fit TRBD1. The germline V gene has CDR1 SGHKS and CDR2 YYEKEE (reference sequence). This CDR3 has 17 residues. The V segment lost 1 base and the J segment 5 bases; nucleotides outside the gene matches: 9.

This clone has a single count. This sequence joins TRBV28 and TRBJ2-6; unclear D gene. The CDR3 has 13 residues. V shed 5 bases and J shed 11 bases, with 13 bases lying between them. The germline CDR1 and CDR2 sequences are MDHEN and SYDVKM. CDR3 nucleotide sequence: TGTGCCAGCAGTGGCGCCCACAGATACGTCCTGACTTTC. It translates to CASSGAHRYVLTF.

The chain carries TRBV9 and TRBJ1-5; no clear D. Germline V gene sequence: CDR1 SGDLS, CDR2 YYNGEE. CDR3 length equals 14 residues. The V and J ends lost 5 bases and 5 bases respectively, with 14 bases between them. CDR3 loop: CASSPGEPYQPQHF. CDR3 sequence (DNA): TGTGCCAGCAGTCCGGGTGAACCTTATCAGCCCCAGCATTTT.

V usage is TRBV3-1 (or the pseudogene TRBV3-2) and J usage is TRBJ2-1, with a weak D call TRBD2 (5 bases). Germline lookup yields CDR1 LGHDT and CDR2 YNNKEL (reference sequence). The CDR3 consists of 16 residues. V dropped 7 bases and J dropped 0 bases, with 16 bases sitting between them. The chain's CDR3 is CASTPRAASSYNEQFF. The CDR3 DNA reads TGTGCCAGCACCCCGAGAGCGGCTAGCTCCTACAATGAGCAGTTCTTC.